The rows below give T cell receptor beta chains drawn from one sample of a study of monozygotic twins with cystic fibrosis. Sequenced by immunoSEQ multiplex PCR; TCRdb stores in-frame clones only, minus some. The sample gives roughly 14,000 clones, nearly 99% of which show up once; roughly 0.44% is in the top ten. Sample: blood. The receptors originated from a girl aged 2-15 years with cystic fibrosis. Both conserved end residues are part of each CDR3. D genes are given only for firm matches. Only part of the rows carry a size: once, few, many, or a class if the clone is expanded.

clone size	J gene	D gene	V gene	CDR3 DNA	CDR3 protein
.	TRBJ2-5	TRBD2	TRBV29-1	TGCAGCGTTGACCGCCGGCTAGCGGGACAAGAGACCCAGTACTTC	CSVDRRLAGQETQYF
.	TRBJ2-7	.	TRBV4-1	TGCGCCAGCAGCCCCCACCCGGCAGGGGACACTGTGATTTACGAGCAGTACTTC	CASSPHPAGDTVIYEQYF
.	TRBJ2-3	TRBD2	TRBV14	TGTGCCAGCCGCCCTAGCGGAAGCACAGATACGCAGTATTTT	CASRPSGSTDTQYF
.	TRBJ2-6	TRBD2	TRBV18	TGTGCCAGCTCACCACTAGCGGGCCGCCCAAGCTCTGGGGCCAACGTCCTGACTTTC	CASSPLAGRPSSGANVLTF
.	TRBJ2-4	.	TRBV27	TGTGCCAGCAGTCCCCTGGGGGCGGGCAACAAAAACATTCAGTACTTC	CASSPLGAGNKNIQYF
.	TRBJ1-1	.	TRBV18	TGTGCCAGCTCAACCGGGGTTTATGGGTACACTGAAGCTTTCTTT	CASSTGVYGYTEAFF
.	TRBJ1-3	TRBD1	TRBV15	TGTGCCACCAGCACCCGGACAGGGGGTAATTGGGACACCATATATTTT	CATSTRTGGNWDTIYF
.	TRBJ2-4	TRBD1	TRBV6-5	TGTGCCAGCAGTCGCGGACAGGGTAATTTTAACATTCAGTACTTC	CASSRGQGNFNIQYF
.	TRBJ2-7	TRBD2	TRBV6-6	TGTGCCAGCAGCGGGACTAGCGGGAGGGGCTACGAGCAGTACTTC	CASSGTSGRGYEQYF
.	TRBJ1-5	TRBD1	TRBV28	TGTGCCAGCAGTTACCCAGGGACAGGGGGCGATCAGCCCCAGCATTTT	CASSYPGTGGDQPQHF
.	TRBJ1-2	TRBD1	TRBV5-8	TGTGCCAGCAGTTCGAGGGGGCTCTATGGCTACACCTTC	CASSSRGLYGYTF
.	TRBJ2-1	.	TRBV2	TGTGCCAGCAATGCGGGGGCCTCCTTGGGTGAGCAGTTCTTC	CASNAGASLGEQFF
once	TRBJ2-7	TRBD1	TRBV14	TGTGCCAGCAGCCACAAGACCCCGGGACAGGGATCCTACGAGCAGTACTTC	CASSHKTPGQGSYEQYF
.	TRBJ1-1	.	TRBV7-9	TGTGCCAGCAGCCTCATGGGGCTCCCAGTAGAGAACACTGAAGCTTTCTTT	CASSLMGLPVENTEAFF
.	TRBJ2-1	TRBD2	TRBV29-1	TGCAGCGTCATAGTTTTAGCGGGTTCCTACAATGAGCAGTTCTTC	CSVIVLAGSYNEQFF
.	TRBJ1-1	.	TRBV4-2	TGTGCCAGCAGCCAAGATGAACTGAAGATGAACACTGAAGCTTTCTTT	CASSQDELKMNTEAFF
.	TRBJ2-4	TRBD1	TRBV18	TGTGCCAGCTCACCAGAGGGGCAGGGGGTTCAGTACTTC	CASSPEGQGVQYF
.	TRBJ2-3	TRBD2	TRBV5-4	TGTGCCAGCAGCCCTGGACTAGCGGTCACAGATACGCAGTATTTT	CASSPGLAVTDTQYF
.	TRBJ2-7	TRBD2	TRBV4-2	TGTGCCAGCAGCCAAGACGTGGTTAGGGGCGGGAGCTACGAGCAGTACTTC	CASSQDVVRGGSYEQYF
once	TRBJ2-5	.	TRBV7-9	TGTGCCAGCAGCTTTCATGGTTTTGAAGAGACCCAGTACTTC	CASSFHGFEETQYF
.	TRBJ1-1	TRBD1	TRBV6-5	TGTGCCAGCAGCCATAGGACAGGGAACACTGAAGCTTTCTTT	CASSHRTGNTEAFF
.	TRBJ1-5	TRBD1	TRBV28	TGTGCCAGCAGTTACCCGTATCGGACAGGACAAAATCAGCCCCAGCATTTT	CASSYPYRTGQNQPQHF
.	TRBJ2-7	.	TRBV13	TGTGCCAGCAGCTCCGGCACAGGGACCGAGCAGTACTTC	CASSSGTGTEQYF
.	TRBJ1-1	.	TRBV2	TGTGCCAGCAGTGATATGCTCGGAGCTTTCTTT	CASSDMLGAFF
.	TRBJ2-7	.	TRBV18	TGTGCCAGCTCACGGGACGGCAAAACCTCCTACGAGCAGTACTTC	CASSRDGKTSYEQYF
.	TRBJ2-2	TRBD2	TRBV7-2	TGTGCCAGCAGCTTGGGACTAGCGGGGCCCACCGGGGAGCTGTTTTTT	CASSLGLAGPTGELFF
once	TRBJ1-4	.	TRBV7-8	TGTGCCGCGAGCGGAGGGCCCAATGAAAAACTGTTTTTT	CAASGGPNEKLFF
.	TRBJ2-2	.	TRBV5-1	TGCGCCAGCAGCTTGGATCCTGGGGTCCCCGGGGAGCTGTTTTTT	CASSLDPGVPGELFF
.	TRBJ1-2	TRBD1	TRBV4-2	TGTGCCAGCAGCCATAGGGACAGGGTGAACTATGGCTACACCTTC	CASSHRDRVNYGYTF
.	TRBJ1-1	.	TRBV2	TGTGCCAGCAGTGAGAAGATAGGCGTTTCGAACACTGAAGCTTTCTTT	CASSEKIGVSNTEAFF
.	TRBJ1-2	.	TRBV19	TGTGCCAGTAGTCCCCGTGGCAGTCTTGGCTATGGCTACACCTTC	CASSPRGSLGYGYTF
.	TRBJ2-4	.	TRBV19	TGTGCCACCTGGAATGTTGCCAAAAACATTCAGTACTTC	CATWNVAKNIQYF
.	TRBJ1-1	TRBD1	TRBV7-2	TGTGCCAGCAGCTTGACAGGGGGTATGAACACTGAAGCTTTCTTT	CASSLTGGMNTEAFF
once	TRBJ2-3	TRBD2	TRBV19	TGTGCCAGTAGTATCATAGCGGGAGTCACAGATACGCAGTATTTT	CASSIIAGVTDTQYF
.	TRBJ2-7	TRBD1	TRBV7-9	TGTGCCAGCAGCTTAGCCGGGACAGGGGGCTACGAGCAGTACTTC	CASSLAGTGGYEQYF
.	TRBJ1-1	.	TRBV28	TGTGCCAGCAGTTTTGGGGGGGCGAGCACTGAAGCTTTCTTT	CASSFGGASTEAFF
.	TRBJ1-5	.	TRBV4-2	TGTGCCAGCAGCCAAGAATCCGGACCGCAGGTAGGTCAGCCCCAGCATTTT	CASSQESGPQVGQPQHF
.	TRBJ2-7	TRBD1	TRBV27	TGTGCCAGCAAAATCGTAGGGGGCCCTACACCCTACGAGCAGTACTTC	CASKIVGGPTPYEQYF
once	TRBJ1-2	TRBD1	TRBV9	TGTGCCAGCAGCGTGTCCCCCCGACCGGGACAGCTCTATGGCTACACCTTC	CASSVSPRPGQLYGYTF
.	TRBJ2-1	.	TRBV7-2	TGTGCCAGCAGCTTAGTAGGTAGGGACGATGAGCAGTTCTTC	CASSLVGRDDEQFF